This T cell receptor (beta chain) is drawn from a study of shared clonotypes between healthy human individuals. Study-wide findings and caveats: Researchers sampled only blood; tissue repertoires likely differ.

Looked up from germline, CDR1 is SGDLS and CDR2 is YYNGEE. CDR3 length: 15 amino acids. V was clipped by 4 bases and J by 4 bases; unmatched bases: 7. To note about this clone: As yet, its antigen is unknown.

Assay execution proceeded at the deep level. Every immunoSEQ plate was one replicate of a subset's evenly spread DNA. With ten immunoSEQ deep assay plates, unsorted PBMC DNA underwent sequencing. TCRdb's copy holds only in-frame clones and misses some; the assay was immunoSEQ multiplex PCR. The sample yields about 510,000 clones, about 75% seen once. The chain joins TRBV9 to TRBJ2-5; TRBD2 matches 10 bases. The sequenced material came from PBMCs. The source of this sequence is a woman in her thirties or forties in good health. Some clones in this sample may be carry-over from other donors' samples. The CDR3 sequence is CASSLPSGRIETQYF. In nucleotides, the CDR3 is TGTGCCAGCAGCTTACCTAGCGGGAGAATAGAGACCCAGTACTTC.